The T cell receptor beta chain under discussion was sequenced for a study of vaccination effects on CD4 cells after COVID-19. About the study: Relative to the second dose, post-vaccine samples were obtained a median of 72 days later. The study's findings and limits: The authors studied few convalescent patients and collected no early post-infection timepoints.

TCRdb's table, derived via immunoSEQ multiplex PCR, lists solely in-frame clones and lacks some. This sample carries nearly 25,000 clones, 69% of them seen once, and the ten largest clones take approximately 8.3%. CDR1 SGHVS and CDR2 FQNEAQ come from the germline V gene. The CDR3 is 14 amino acids. The V gene end was trimmed by 5 bases and the J gene end by 2 bases; junction bases not matched to a gene: 6. Peptide-pool stimulation followed by sequencing identified expanded antigen-specific CD4+ clonotypes in the ViraFEST assay. Upon completion of 10 days in culture, CD4+ T cells were isolated. Of the BNT162b2 and mRNA-1273 vaccines, participants received two doses of one or the other. Some 2 million PBMC were placed in each well, which was supplemented with 10 IU/ml IL-2 and roughly 10 ug/ml peptides. Both day 3 and day 7 saw half the medium replaced with IL-2 medium. Of note for this clone: Its antigen is unidentified.

This material consisted of CD4+ T cells from PBMCs cultured with SARS-CoV-2 spike peptides, taken after COVID-19 vaccination. The TCR comes from a human donor who received a COVID-19 vaccine. This chain joins TRBV7-8 and TRBJ2-7; TRBD1 matches 7 bases. CDR3 sequence (DNA): TGTGCCAGCAGCCCCCAGGGGGTGGCCTACGAGCAGTACTTC. Its protein is CASSPQGVAYEQYF.